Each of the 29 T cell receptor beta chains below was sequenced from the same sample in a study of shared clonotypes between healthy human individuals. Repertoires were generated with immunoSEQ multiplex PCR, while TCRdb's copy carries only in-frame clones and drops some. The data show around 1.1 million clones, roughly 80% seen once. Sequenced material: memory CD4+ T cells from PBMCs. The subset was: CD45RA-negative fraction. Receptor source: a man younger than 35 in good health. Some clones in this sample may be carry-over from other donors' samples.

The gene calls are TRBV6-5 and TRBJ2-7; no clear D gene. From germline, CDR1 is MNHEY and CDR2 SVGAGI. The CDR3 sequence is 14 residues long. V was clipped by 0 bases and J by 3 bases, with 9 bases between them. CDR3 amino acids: CASSYSRWGYEQYF. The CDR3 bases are TGTGCCAGCAGTTACTCGAGGTGGGGCTACGAGCAGTACTTC.

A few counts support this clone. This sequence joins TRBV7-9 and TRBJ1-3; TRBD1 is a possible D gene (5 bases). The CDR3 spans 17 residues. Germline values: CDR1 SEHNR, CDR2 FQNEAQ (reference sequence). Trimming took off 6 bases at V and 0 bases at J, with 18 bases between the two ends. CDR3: CASSRGETSASGNTIYF. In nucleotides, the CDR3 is TGTGCCAGCAGTCGGGGGGAGACTTCTGCCTCTGGAAACACCATATATTTT.

The CDR3 region has the DNA TGTGCCAGCAGCTTAAGGCTCTACAATGAGCAGTTCTTC. Encoded protein: CASSLRLYNEQFF. V usage is TRBV7-6 and J usage is TRBJ2-1; D not certain. From germline, CDR1 is SGHVS and CDR2 FNYEAQ. This CDR3 comprises 13 residues. V was shortened by 2 bases and J by 3 bases, with 5 bases between the two germline ends.

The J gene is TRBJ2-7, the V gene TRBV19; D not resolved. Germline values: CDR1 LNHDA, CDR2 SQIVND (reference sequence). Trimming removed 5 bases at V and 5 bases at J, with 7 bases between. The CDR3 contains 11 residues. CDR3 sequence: CASSGENEQYF. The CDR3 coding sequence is TGTGCCAGTAGTGGGGAAAACGAGCAGTACTTC.

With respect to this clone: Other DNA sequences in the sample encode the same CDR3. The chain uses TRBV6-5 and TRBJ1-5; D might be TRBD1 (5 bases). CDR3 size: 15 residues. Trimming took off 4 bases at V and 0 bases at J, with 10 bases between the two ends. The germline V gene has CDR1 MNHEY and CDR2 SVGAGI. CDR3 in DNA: TGTGCCAGCAGTTGGGACGGATCTAGCAATCAGCCCCAGCATTTT. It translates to CASSWDGSSNQPQHF.

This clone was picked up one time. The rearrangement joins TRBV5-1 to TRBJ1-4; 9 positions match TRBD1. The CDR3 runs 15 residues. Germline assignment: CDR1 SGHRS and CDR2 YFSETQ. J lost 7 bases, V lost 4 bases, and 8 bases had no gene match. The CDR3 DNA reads TGCGCCAGCAGCGCCGGGACAGGGCAGGGTGAAAAACTGTTTTTT. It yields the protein CASSAGTGQGEKLFF.

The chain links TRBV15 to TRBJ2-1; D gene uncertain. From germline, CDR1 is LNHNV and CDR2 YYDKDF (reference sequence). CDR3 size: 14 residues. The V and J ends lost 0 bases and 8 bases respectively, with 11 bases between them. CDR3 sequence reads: CATSRDRSLDEQFF. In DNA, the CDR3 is TGTGCCACCAGCAGAGATCGATCATTGGATGAGCAGTTCTTC.

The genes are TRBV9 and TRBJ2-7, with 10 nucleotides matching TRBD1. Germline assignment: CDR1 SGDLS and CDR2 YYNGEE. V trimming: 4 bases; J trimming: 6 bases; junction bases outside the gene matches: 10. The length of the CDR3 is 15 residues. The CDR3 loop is CASSYGTGEGVEQYF. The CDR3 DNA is TGTGCCAGCAGCTACGGGACAGGGGAAGGGGTCGAGCAGTACTTC.

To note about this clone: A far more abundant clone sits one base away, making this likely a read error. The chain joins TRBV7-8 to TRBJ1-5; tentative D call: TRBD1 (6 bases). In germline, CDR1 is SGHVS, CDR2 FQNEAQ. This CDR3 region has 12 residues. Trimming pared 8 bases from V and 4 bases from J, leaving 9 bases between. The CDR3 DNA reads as TGTGCCAGCGGTACAGGGAATCAGCCCCAGCATTTT. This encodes CASGTGNQPQHF.

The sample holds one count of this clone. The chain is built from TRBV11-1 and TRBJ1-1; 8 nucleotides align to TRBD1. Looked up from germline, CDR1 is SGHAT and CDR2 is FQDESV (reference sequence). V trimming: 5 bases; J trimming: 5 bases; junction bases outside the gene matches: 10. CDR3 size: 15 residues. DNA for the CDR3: TGTGCCAGCAGCCAGCAAGGACAGGGTTCAACTGAAGCTTTCTTT. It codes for CASSQQGQGSTEAFF.

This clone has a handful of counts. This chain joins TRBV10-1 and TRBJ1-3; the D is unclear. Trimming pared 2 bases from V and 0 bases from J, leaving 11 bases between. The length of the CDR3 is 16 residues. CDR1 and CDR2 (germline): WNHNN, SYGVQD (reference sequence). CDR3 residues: CASSEPAPTSGNTIYF. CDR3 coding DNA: TGCGCCAGCAGTGAGCCTGCACCGACCTCTGGAAACACCATATATTTT.

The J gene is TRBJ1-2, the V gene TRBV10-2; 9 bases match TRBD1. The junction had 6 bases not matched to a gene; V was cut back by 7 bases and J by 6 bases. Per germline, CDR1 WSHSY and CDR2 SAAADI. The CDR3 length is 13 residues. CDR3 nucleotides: TGCGCCAGCAATAGACAGGGGGGGAATGGCTACACCTTC. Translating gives CASNRQGGNGYTF.

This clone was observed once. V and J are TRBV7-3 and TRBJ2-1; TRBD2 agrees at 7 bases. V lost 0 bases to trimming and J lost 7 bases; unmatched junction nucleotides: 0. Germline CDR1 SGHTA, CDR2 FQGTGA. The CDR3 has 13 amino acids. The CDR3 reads CASSLTRENEQFF. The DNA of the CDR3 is TGTGCCAGCAGCTTAACGCGGGAGAATGAGCAGTTCTTC.

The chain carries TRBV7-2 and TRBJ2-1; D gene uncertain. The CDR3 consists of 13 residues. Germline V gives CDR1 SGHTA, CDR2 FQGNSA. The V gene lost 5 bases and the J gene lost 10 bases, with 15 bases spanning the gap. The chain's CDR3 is CASSASMAREQFF. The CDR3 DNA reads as TGTGCCAGCAGCGCGTCCATGGCGAGGGAGCAGTTCTTC. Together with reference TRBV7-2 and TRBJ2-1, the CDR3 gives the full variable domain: GAGVSQSPSNKVTEKGKDVELRCDPISGHTALYWYRQSLGQGLEFLIYFQGNSAPDKSGLPSDRFSAERTGGSVSTLTIQRTQQEDSAVYLCASSASMAREQFFGPGTRLTVL.

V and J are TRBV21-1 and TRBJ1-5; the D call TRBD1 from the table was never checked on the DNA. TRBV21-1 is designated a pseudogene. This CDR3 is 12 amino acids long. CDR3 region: CASSPGDRPQHF. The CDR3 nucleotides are TGTGCCAGCAGTCCAGGGGACAGGCCCCAGCATTTT.

CDR3 protein: CASSFYTDTQYF. Written as DNA, the CDR3 is TGCGCCAGCAGCTTCTACACAGATACGCAGTATTTT. The rearrangement joins TRBV5-1 to TRBJ2-3, with no clear D. Trimming removed 2 bases at V and 2 bases at J, with 3 bases between. The CDR3 contains 12 residues. Germline V gene sequence: CDR1 SGHRS, CDR2 YFSETQ.

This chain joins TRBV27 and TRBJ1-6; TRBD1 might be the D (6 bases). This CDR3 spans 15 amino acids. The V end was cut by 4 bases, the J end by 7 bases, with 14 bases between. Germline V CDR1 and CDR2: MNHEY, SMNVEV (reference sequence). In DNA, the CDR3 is TGTGCCAGCAGTTCCCCGACAGGCGGCAATTCACCCCTCCACTTT. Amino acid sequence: CASSSPTGGNSPLHF.

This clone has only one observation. CDR3 amino acids: CASSTGLAGVTDTQYF. The CDR3 DNA follows: TGTGCCAGCAGCACGGGACTAGCGGGAGTGACAGATACGCAGTATTTT. This rearrangement joins TRBV7-2 to TRBJ2-3; 14 bases line up with TRBD2. Trimming at V came to 5 bases and at J to 3 bases, leaving 4 bases not matched to a gene. Germline V lookup: CDR1 SGHTA, CDR2 FQGNSA. The CDR3 length is 16 residues.

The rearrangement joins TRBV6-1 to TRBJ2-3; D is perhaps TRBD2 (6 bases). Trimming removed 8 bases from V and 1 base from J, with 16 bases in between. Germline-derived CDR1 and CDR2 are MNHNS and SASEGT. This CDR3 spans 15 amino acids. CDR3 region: CASVKGASGTDTQYF. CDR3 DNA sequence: TGTGCCAGCGTTAAAGGGGCTAGCGGCACAGATACGCAGTATTTT.

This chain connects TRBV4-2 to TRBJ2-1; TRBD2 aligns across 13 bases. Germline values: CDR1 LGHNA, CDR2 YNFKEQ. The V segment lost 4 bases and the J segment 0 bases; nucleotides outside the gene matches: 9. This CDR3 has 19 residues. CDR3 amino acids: CASSPGLAGVSSSYNEQFF. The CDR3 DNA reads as TGTGCCAGCAGCCCCGGACTAGCGGGAGTCTCGAGCTCCTACAATGAGCAGTTCTTC.

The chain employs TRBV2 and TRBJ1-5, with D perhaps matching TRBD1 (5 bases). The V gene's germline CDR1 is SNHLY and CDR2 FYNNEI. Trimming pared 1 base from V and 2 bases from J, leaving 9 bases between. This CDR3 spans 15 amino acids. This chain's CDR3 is CASSEESQGNQPQHF. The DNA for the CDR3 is TGTGCCAGCAGTGAAGAGTCACAGGGCAATCAGCCCCAGCATTTT.

DNA for the CDR3: TGTGCCGTATCGCCGGGACAGGGCGGGACCACCGGGGAGCTGTTTTTT. Residues: CAVSPGQGGTTGELFF. The chain links TRBV10-3 to TRBJ2-2, with TRBD1 matching 9 bases. Germline V lookup: CDR1 ENHRY, CDR2 SYGVKD. V shed 11 bases and J 4 bases; nucleotides not matched to a gene: 14. There are 16 residues in the CDR3.

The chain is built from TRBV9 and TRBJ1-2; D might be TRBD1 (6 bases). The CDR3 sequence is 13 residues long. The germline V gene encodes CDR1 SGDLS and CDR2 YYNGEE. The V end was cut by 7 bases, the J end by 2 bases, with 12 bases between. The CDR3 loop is CASAGVLNYGYTF. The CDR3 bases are TGTGCCAGCGCAGGGGTCTTGAACTATGGCTACACCTTC.

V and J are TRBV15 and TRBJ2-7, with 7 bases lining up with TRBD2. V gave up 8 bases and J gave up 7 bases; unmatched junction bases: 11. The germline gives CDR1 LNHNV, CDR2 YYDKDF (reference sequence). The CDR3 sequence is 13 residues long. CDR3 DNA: TGTGCCACCGGTAGAGGGTCCGGGGGGGAGCAGTACTTC. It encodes CATGRGSGGEQYF.

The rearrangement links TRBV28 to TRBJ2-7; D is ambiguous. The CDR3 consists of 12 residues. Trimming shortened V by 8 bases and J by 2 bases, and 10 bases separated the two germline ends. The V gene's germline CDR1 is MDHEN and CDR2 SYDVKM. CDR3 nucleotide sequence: TGTGCCAGCGGGATAGGTACCTACGAGCAGTACTTC. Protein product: CASGIGTYEQYF. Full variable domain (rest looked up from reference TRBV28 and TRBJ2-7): DVKVTQSSRYLVKRTGEKVFLECVQDMDHENMFWYRQDPGLGLRLIYFSYDVKMKEKGDIPEGYSVSREKKERFSLILESASTNQTSMYLCASGIGTYEQYFGPGTRLTVT.

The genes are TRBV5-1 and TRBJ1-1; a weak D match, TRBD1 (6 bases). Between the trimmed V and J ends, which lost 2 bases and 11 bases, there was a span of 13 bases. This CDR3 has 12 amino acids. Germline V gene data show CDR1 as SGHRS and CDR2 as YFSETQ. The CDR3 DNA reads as TGCGCCAGCAGCTTTCCGGGGGCTCGGGCTTTCTTT. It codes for CASSFPGARAFF.

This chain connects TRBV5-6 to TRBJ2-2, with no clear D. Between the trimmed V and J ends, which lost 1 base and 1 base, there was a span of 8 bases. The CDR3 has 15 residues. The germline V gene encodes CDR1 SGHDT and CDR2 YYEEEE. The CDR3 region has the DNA TGTGCCAGCAGCTTGAGCACACAGAACACCGGGGAGCTGTTTTTT. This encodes CASSLSTQNTGELFF.

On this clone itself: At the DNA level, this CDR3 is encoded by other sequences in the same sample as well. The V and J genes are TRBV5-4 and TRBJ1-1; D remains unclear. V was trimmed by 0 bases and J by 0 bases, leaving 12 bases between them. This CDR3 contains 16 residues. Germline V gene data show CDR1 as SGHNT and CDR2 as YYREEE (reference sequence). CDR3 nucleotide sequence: TGTGCCAGCAGCTTGGCCGCTGCGGGCATGAACACTGAAGCTTTCTTT. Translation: CASSLAAAGMNTEAFF.

CDR3: CASSLAGQGLSEAFF. CDR3 bases: TGCGCCAGCAGCTTAGCAGGACAGGGGTTGTCTGAAGCTTTCTTT. V usage is TRBV5-1 and J usage is TRBJ1-1, with 9 bases matching TRBD1. The germline V gene has CDR1 SGHRS and CDR2 YFSETQ. The CDR3 runs 15 residues. V trimming: 2 bases; J trimming: 6 bases; junction bases outside the gene matches: 8. Full variable domain (rest looked up from reference TRBV5-1 and TRBJ1-1): KAGVTQTPRYLIKTRGQQVTLSCSPISGHRSVSWYQQTPGQGLQFLFEYFSETQRNKGNFPGRFSGRQFSNSRSEMNVSTLELGDSALYLCASSLAGQGLSEAFFGQGTRLTVV.